This record concerns one T cell receptor beta chain sequence. TCRdb keeps only in-frame clones here, not all; method: immunoSEQ multiplex PCR. The sample yields about 38,000 clones, 88% seen once. These data belong to a study of blood T cell repertoires in COVID-19. Trimming shortened V by 1 base and J by 3 bases, and 11 bases separated the two germline ends. CDR3 length: 15 amino acids. Germline V gives CDR1 MNHEY, CDR2 SMNVEV (reference sequence). The chain couples TRBV27 to TRBJ2-3; tentatively, D is TRBD1 (6 bases). The sequenced material came from peripheral blood. This clonotype originated in a man aged 70 or older with active COVID-19. The CDR3 protein is CASSLFPQGTDTQYF. In DNA form, the CDR3 reads TGTGCCAGCAGTTTATTCCCACAGGGAACAGATACGCAGTATTTT.